This TCR beta chain stems from a study of T cell responses to AZD1222 COVID-19 vaccine (dated by TCRdb to the early 2020s). With respect to the entire study: AZD1222 recipients whose second dose came at about 4 weeks and those whose second dose came at about 12 weeks were combined into one group, since spike-specific TCR depth and breadth did not differ between the two schedules. A total of approximately 230 trial participants underwent TCR sequencing, of whom 207 received two doses of AZD1222 and about 25 received two doses of the MenACWY control vaccine. Trial participants were enrolled into age subgroups of 18-55, 56-69 and 70-plus years, which contained 148, 28 and 57 TCR-sequenced participants, respectively. Findings and caveats that apply to the study as a whole: The 56-69-year group was small, and its depth increase did not reach significance, likely because of low power. Only five or six AZD1222 recipients were SARS-CoV-2 seropositive at baseline, limiting conclusions about previously exposed vaccinees. After two AZD1222 doses, spike-specific TCR breadth and depth were significantly higher than at day 0 and than in MenACWY recipients. The whole spike protein was spanned by vaccine-associated CD4 TCRs, and dominant responses were seen in regions 160-218 and 743-854. Because no samples from the day 14 peak response were available, repertoires could be characterized only after the peak T cell response. Participants were mostly white British, with more females than males. The authors suggested clonal diversity may have been underestimated. Reportedly, almost half of the unique spike-specific TCRs recognized epitopes lying outside the regions that are mutated in the B.1.351 and B.1.1.7 variants.

This clone has just a few counts. Its antigen is unknown. The input lacks base qualities; no much larger clone sits a single base away. According to the study, the label for this sample's time point signals: baseline before first vaccination. Vaccinee samples came from UK trials COV001 and COV002, including a single-blind randomized controlled phase 2/3 trial of AZD1222 (ChAdOx1 nCoV-19) in healthy adults. For TCRbeta chain sequencing, PBMC samples were collected from trial participants at day 0 and at day 28 after the second dose. The CDR3 regions of human TCRbeta chains were subjected to immunosequencing. The paper's data handling went like this. TCRs in the repertoires were matched against a reference library of SARS-CoV-2-specific TCRs that had been generated with the MIRA antigen-specificity platform. Breadth was defined as the fraction of unique TCRs that were SARS-CoV-2-associated, and depth was defined as the fraction of total T cells that were SARS-CoV-2-associated. Using the MIRA data, each spike-specific TCR was mapped to the spike region that the TCR reacts to and placed in a CD4 or CD8 class. Log10-transformed breadth and depth values were compared by one-way ANOVA with Sidak's multiple comparisons tests. TCRdb took this table from immuneACCESS and kept in-frame rearrangements with V and J called. Such tables lack part of the clones; where checked against another copy, unresolved V genes explain under half of the gap, and the rest is unexplained. V, J and clone size derive from that table, while D and trimming were established from the DNA sequence. The table for this sample lists roughly 150,000 clones; about 90% of them were counted only once. The ten largest clonotypes hold 4.5% to 6.5% of the sample.

Material: peripheral blood, obtained on day 0 of AZD1222 vaccination. This sequence originates from an adult in good health.

This receptor carries the CDR3 CAWIRGRIGNSPLHF. The bases are TGTGCCTGGATTAGGGGGCGAATCGGTAATTCACCCCTCCACTTT. The rearranged segments are TRBV30 and TRBJ1-6, with 7 central nucleotides matching TRBD1. The germline V gene (reference sequence) provides CDR1 GTSNPN and CDR2 SVGIG. Spanning cysteine to phenylalanine, the CDR3 consists of 15 amino acids. Left in the record is the CDR3 DNA by itself, 45 bases read in frame from the first base. From V the trimming removes 4 bases and from J it removes 6 bases, while the gene matches leave 9 bases of the junction unaccounted for.